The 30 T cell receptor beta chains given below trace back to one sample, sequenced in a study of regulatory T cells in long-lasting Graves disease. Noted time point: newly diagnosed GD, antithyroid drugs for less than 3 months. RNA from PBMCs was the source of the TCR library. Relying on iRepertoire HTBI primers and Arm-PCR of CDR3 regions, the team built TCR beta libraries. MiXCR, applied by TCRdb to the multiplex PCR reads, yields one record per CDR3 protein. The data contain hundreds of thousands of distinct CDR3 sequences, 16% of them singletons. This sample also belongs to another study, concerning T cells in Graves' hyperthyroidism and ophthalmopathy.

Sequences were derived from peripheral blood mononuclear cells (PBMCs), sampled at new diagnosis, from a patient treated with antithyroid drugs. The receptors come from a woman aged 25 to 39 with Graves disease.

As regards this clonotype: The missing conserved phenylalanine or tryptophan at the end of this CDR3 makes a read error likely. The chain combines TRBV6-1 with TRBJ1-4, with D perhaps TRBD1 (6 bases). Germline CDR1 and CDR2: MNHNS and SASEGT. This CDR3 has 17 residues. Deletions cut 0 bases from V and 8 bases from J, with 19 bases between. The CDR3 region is CASSEAVSQGLWEKLFL. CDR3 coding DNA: TGTGCCAGCAGTGAAGCTGTATCCCAGGGGCTTTGGGAAAAACTGTTTCTT.

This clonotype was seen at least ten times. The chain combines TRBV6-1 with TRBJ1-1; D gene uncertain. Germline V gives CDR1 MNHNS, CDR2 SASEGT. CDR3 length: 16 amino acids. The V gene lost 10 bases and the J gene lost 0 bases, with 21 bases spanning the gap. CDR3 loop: CATQSRERPMNTEAFF. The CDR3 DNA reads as TGTGCCACCCAAAGCCGGGAGAGACCCATGAACACTGAAGCTTTCTTT.

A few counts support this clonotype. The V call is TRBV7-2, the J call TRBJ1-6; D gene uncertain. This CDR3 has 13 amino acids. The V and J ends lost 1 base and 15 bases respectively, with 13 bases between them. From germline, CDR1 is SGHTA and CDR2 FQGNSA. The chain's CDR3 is CASSLGRGQVLHF. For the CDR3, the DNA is TGTGCCAGCAGCTTAGGGCGCGGTCAGGTCCTCCACTTT.

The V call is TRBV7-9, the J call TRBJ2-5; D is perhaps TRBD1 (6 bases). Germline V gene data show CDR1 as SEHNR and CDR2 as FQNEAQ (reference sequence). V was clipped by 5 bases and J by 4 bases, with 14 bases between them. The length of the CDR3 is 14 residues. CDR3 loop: CASSPGTTPETQYF. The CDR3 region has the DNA TGTGCCAGCAGCCCCGGGACAACTCCAGAGACCCAGTACTTC. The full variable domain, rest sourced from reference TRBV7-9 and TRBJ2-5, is DTGVSQNPRHKITKRGQNVTFRCDPISEHNRLYWYRQTLGQGPEFLTYFQNEAQLEKSRLLSDRFSAERPKGSFSTLEIQRTEQGDSAMYLCASSPGTTPETQYFGPGTRLLVL.

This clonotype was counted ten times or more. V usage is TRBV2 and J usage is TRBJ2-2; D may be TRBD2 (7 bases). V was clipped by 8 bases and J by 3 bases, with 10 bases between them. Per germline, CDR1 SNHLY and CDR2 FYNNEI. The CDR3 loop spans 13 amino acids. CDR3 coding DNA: TGTGCCAGCGGGGGGGCATACACCGGGGAGCTGTTTTTT. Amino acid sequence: CASGGAYTGELFF.

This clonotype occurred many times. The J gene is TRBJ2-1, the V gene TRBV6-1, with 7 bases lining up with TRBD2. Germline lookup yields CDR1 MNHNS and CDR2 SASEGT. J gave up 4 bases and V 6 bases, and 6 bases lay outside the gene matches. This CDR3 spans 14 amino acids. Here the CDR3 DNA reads TGTGCCAGCAGCGGCGGACTAGGTTACAATGAGCAGTTCTTC. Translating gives CASSGGLGYNEQFF.

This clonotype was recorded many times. The CDR3 here is CASSSTGGPYNEQFF. The CDR3 DNA is TGTGCCAGCAGCTCGACAGGAGGACCCTACAATGAGCAGTTCTTC. The chain employs TRBV11-2 and TRBJ2-1; possible D gene TRBD1, 6 bases. There are 15 residues in the CDR3. Germline assignment: CDR1 SGHAT and CDR2 FQNNGV. V lost 4 bases, J lost 2 bases, and 12 bases lay in between.

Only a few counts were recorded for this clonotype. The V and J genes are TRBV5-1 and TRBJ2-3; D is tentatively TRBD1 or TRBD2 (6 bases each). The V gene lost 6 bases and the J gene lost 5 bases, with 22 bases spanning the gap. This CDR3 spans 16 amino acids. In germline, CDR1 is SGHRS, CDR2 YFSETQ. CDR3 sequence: CASTLVGKGGRDTQYF. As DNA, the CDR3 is TGCGCCAGCACTCTGGTGGGCAAGGGGGGCAGAGATACGCAGTATTTT.

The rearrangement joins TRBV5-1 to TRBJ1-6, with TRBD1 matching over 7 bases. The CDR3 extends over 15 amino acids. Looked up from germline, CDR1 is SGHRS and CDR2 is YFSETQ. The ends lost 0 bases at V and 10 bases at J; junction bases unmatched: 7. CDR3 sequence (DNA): TGCGCCAGCAGCTTGGAAACAGGGGTTGGCTCACCCCTCCACTTT. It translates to CASSLETGVGSPLHF. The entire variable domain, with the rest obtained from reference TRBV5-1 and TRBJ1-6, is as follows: KAGVTQTPRYLIKTRGQQVTLSCSPISGHRSVSWYQQTPGQGLQFLFEYFSETQRNKGNFPGRFSGRQFSNSRSEMNVSTLELGDSALYLCASSLETGVGSPLHFGNGTRLTVT.

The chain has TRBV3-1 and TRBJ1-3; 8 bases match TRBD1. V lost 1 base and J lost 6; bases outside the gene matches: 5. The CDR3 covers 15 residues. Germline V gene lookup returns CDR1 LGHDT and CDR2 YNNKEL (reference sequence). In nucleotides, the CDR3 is TGTGCCAGCAGCCAAGTTGGACAGGGTACAAACACCATATATTTT. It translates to CASSQVGQGTNTIYF.

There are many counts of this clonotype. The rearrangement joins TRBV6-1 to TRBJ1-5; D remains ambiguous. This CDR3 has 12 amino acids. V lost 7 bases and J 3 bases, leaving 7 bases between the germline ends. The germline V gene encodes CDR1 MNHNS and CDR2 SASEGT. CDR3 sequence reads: CASNSLNQPQHF. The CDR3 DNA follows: TGTGCCAGCAACAGCCTCAATCAGCCCCAGCATTTT.

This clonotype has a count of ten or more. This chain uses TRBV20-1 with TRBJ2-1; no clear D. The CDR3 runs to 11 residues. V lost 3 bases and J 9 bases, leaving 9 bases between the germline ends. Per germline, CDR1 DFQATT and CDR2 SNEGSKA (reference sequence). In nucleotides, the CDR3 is TGCAGTGCTAGGGATGCCCCTGAGCAGTTCTTC. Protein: CSARDAPEQFF.

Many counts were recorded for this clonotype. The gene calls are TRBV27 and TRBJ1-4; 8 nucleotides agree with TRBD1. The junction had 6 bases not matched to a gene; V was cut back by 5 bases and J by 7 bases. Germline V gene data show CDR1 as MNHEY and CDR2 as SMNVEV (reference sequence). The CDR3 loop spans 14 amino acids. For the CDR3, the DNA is TGTGCCAGCAGTGGGGACAGGCGGGTTGAAAAACTGTTTTTT. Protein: CASSGDRRVEKLFF. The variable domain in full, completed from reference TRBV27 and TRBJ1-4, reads EAQVTQNPRYLITVTGKKLTVTCSQNMNHEYMSWYRQDPGLGLRQIYYSMNVEVTDKGDVPEGYKVSRKEKRNFPLILESPSPNQTSLYFCASSGDRRVEKLFFGSGTQLSVL.

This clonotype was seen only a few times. The CDR3 DNA sequence: TGTGCCAGCAGAACAACAGGGGACGAGCAGTACTTC. It yields the protein CASRTTGDEQYF. The chain has TRBV6-1 and TRBJ2-7; TRBD1 matches at 7 bases. With 6 bases clipped from V and 5 bases from J, the junction kept 4 bases outside the gene matches. The CDR3 spans 12 residues. Germline V lookup: CDR1 MNHNS, CDR2 SASEGT.

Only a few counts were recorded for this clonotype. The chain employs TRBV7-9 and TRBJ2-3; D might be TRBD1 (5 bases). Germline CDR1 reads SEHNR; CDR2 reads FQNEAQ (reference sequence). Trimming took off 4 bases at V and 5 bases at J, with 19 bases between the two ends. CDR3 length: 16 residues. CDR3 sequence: CASSYRPILIGDTQYF. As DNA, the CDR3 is TGTGCCAGCAGCTACAGGCCCATACTAATAGGAGATACGCAGTATTTT.

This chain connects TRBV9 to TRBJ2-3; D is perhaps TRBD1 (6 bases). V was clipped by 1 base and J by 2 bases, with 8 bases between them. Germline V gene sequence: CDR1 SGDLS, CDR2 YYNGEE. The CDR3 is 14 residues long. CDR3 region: CASSVWTDTDTQYF. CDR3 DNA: TGTGCCAGCAGCGTATGGACAGACACAGATACGCAGTATTTT. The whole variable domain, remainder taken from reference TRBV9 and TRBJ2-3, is DSGVTQTPKHLITATGQRVTLRCSPRSGDLSVYWYQQSLDQGLQFLIQYYNGEERAKGNILERFSAQQFPDLHSELNLSSLELGDSALYFCASSVWTDTDTQYFGPGTRLTVL.

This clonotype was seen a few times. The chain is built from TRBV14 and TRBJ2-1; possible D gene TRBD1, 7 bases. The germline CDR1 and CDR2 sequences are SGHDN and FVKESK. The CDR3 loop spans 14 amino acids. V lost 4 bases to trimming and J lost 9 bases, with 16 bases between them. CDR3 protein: CASSRLPGGSEQFF. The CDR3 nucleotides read TGTGCCAGCAGCCGATTACCAGGGGGGAGTGAGCAGTTCTTC.

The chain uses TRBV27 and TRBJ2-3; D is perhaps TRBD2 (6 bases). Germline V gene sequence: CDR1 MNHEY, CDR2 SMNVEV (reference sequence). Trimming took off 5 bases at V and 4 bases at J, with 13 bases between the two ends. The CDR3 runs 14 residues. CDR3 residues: CASSSLVAADTQYF. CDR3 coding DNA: TGTGCCAGCAGTAGTCTGGTAGCGGCAGATACGCAGTATTTT.

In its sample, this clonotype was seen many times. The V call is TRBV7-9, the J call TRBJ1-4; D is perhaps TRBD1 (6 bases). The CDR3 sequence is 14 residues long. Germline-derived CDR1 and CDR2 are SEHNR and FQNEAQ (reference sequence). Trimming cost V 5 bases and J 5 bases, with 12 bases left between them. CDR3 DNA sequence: TGTGCCAGCAGCCTCGACAGGTTAAATGAAAAACTGTTTTTT. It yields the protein CASSLDRLNEKLFF.

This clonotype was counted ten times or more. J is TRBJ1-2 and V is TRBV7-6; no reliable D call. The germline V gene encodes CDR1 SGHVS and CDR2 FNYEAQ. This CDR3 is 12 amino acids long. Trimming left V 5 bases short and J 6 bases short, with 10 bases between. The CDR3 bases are TGTGCCAGCAGCCCCCTGGGTCATGGCTACACCTTC. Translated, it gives CASSPLGHGYTF.

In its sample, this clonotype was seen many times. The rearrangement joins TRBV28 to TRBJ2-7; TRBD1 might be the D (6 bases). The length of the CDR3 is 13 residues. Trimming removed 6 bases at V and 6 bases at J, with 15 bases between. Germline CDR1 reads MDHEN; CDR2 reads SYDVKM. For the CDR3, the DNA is TGTGCCAGCAGCCGCTCAGGGGTTGGCGAGCAGTACTTC. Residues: CASSRSGVGEQYF.

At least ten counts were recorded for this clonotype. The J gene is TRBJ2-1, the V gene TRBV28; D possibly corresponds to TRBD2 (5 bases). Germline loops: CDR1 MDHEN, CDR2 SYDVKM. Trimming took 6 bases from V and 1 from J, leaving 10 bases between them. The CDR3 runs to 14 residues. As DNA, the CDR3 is TGTGCCAGCAGCCGGGAAGGATCCTACAATGAGCAGTTCTTC. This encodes CASSREGSYNEQFF. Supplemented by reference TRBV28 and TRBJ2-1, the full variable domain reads DVKVTQSSRYLVKRTGEKVFLECVQDMDHENMFWYRQDPGLGLRLIYFSYDVKMKEKGDIPEGYSVSREKKERFSLILESASTNQTSMYLCASSREGSYNEQFFGPGTRLTVL.

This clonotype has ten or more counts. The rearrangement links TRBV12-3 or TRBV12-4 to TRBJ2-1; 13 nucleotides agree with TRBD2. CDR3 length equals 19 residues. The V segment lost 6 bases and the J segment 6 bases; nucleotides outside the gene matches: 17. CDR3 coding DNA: TGTGCCAGCAGAACCCCTAGGGGACTAGCGGGACCAGGCACCAATGAGCAGTTCTTC. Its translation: CASRTPRGLAGPGTNEQFF.

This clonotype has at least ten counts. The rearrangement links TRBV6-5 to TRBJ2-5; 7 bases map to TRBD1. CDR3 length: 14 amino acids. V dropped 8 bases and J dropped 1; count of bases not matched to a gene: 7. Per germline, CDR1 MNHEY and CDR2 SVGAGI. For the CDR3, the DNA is TGTGCCAGCGGTTCAGGGGGACCCCAAGAGACCCAGTACTTC. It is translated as CASGSGGPQETQYF.

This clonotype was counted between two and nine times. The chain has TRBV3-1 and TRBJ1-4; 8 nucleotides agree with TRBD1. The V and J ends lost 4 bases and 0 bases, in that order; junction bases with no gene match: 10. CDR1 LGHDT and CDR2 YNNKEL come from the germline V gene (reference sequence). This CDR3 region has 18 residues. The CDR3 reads CASSPRGTGVATNEKLFF. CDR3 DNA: TGTGCCAGCAGCCCACGTGGGACAGGAGTCGCAACTAATGAAAAACTGTTTTTT.

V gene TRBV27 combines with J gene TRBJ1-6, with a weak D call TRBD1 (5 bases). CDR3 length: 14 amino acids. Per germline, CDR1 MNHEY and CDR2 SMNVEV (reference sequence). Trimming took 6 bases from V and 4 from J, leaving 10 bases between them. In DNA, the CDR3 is TGTGCCAGCAGAGGGACGACTTATAATTCACCCCTCCACTTT. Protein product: CASRGTTYNSPLHF.

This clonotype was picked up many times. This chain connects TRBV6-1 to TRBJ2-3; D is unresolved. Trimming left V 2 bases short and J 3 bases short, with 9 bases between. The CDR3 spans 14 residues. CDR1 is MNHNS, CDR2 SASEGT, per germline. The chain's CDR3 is CASSETHGTDTQYF. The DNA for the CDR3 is TGTGCCAGCAGTGAAACCCACGGGACAGATACGCAGTATTTT.

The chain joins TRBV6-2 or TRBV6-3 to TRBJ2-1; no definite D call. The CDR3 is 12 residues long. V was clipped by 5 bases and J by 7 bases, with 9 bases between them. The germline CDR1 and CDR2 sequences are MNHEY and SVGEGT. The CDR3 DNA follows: TGTGCCAGCAGTGCTAACCTGAATGAGCAGTTCTTC. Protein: CASSANLNEQFF.

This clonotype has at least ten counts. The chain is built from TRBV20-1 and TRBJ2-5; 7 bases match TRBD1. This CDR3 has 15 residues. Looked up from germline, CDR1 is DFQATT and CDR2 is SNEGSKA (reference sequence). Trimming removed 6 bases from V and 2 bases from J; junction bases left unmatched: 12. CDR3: CSATRQGWDQETQYF. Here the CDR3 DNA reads TGCAGTGCAACGAGACAGGGATGGGATCAAGAGACCCAGTACTTC.

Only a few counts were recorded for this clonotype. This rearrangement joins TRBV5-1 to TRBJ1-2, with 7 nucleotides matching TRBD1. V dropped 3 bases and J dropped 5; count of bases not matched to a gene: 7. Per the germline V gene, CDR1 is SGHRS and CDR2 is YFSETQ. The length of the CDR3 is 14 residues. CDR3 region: CASSSHDRDYGYTF. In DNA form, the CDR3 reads TGCGCCAGCAGCTCCCACGACAGGGATTATGGCTACACCTTC.